These 16 T cell receptor beta chains were all obtained from the same sample, sequenced in a study of shared clonotypes between healthy human individuals. Some clones are missing from TCRdb's copy, which holds only in-frame ones; the method was immunoSEQ multiplex PCR. The sample contains about 2.1 million clones, 90% to 95% of which appear only once. Naive CD8 cells were CD45RO-negative, positively selected for CCR7, excluding terminally differentiated effector memory CD45RA+ cells. The material sequenced was naive CD8+ T cells from PBMCs. The receptors shown here come from a man younger than 35 in good health. Some clones in this sample may be carry-over from other donors' samples.

The rearrangement links TRBV29-1 to TRBJ1-2; 11 nucleotides agree with TRBD1. The CDR3 is 14 residues long. Germline lookup yields CDR1 SQVTM and CDR2 ANQGSEA. The V segment lost 4 bases and the J segment 5 bases; nucleotides outside the gene matches: 6. Here the CDR3 reads CSVGTWDRGYGYTF. Written as DNA, the CDR3 is TGCAGCGTTGGCACCTGGGACAGGGGGTATGGCTACACCTTC.

The J gene is TRBJ2-5, the V gene TRBV20-1, with D maybe TRBD2 (6 bases). In germline, CDR1 is DFQATT, CDR2 SNEGSKA (reference sequence). The V end lost 6 bases, the J end lost 4 bases, and 9 bases lay between the germline ends. The CDR3 extends over 11 amino acids. CDR3 protein: CSAQLAETQYF. CDR3 DNA sequence: TGCAGTGCCCAACTAGCAGAGACCCAGTACTTC.

The chain carries TRBV4-2 and TRBJ1-5; 10 bases are shared with TRBD1. Germline assignment: CDR1 LGHNA and CDR2 YNFKEQ. With V trimmed by 4 bases and J by 0 bases, 3 bases remained unmatched. The CDR3 covers 16 residues. CDR3 in DNA: TGTGCCAGCAGCCTTGGGACAGGGGATAGCAATCAGCCCCAGCATTTT. Translating it yields CASSLGTGDSNQPQHF.

A remark on this clone: Its ends do not fully match the called genes, so a read error is possible. The rearrangement links TRBV5-5 to TRBJ2-7; 9 bases agree with TRBD2. The CDR3 is 17 residues long. The germline V gene has CDR1 SGHKS and CDR2 YYEKEE (reference sequence). This CDR3 is CASSQDLGLAGKYEQYF. For the CDR3, the DNA is TGCGCCAGCAGCCAAGATCTAGGGCTAGCGGGGAAATACGAGCAGTACTTC.

For this clone: A read error may produce the germline difference seen at one junction end. The V and J genes are TRBV5-4 and TRBJ2-7; 7 bases match TRBD2. Germline V gene sequence: CDR1 SGHNT, CDR2 YYREEE (reference sequence). CDR3 length: 16 residues. The CDR3 DNA follows: TGTGCCAGCAGCTCGTCGGGCGGGAGTAGGTCCTACAAGCAGTACTTC. Translation: CASSSSGGSRSYKQYF.

V is TRBV6-1 and J is TRBJ2-1; the D gene is possibly TRBD2 (6 bases). Germline values: CDR1 MNHNS, CDR2 SASEGT. The CDR3 is made up of 15 amino acids. V dropped 10 bases and J dropped 2 bases, with 18 bases sitting between them. The CDR3 protein is CATLLAVRAYNEQFF. CDR3 DNA: TGTGCCACCCTACTAGCCGTCCGGGCCTACAATGAGCAGTTCTTC.

Here the CDR3 reads CASSLTGPGNTIYF. In DNA form, the CDR3 reads TGTGCCAGCAGCTTAACCGGGCCGGGAAACACCATATATTTT. The chain carries TRBV7-8 and TRBJ1-3, with D unresolved. CDR1 SGHVS and CDR2 FQNEAQ come from the germline V gene. Trimming took 2 bases from V and 4 from J, leaving 9 bases between them. This CDR3 has 14 residues. The full variable domain, completed using reference TRBV7-8 and TRBJ1-3, is GAGVSQSPRYKVAKRGQDVALRCDPISGHVSLFWYQQALGQGPEFLTYFQNEAQLDKSGLPSDRFFAERPEGSVSTLKIQRTQQEDSAVYLCASSLTGPGNTIYFGEGSWLTVV.

The V gene is TRBV19, the J gene TRBJ2-1; 11 bases align to TRBD2. The CDR3 totals 15 residues. The J segment lost 8 bases and the V segment lost 5 bases, leaving 8 bases of the junction unmatched. Germline CDR1 and CDR2: LNHDA and SQIVND (reference sequence). DNA for the CDR3: TGTGCCAGTAGTCCCCTTAGCGGGAGGGCCGATGAGCAGTTCTTC. This encodes CASSPLSGRADEQFF.

The V call is TRBV28, the J call TRBJ1-4, with D perhaps matching TRBD1 (6 bases). The CDR3 contains 17 residues. The germline CDR1 and CDR2 sequences are MDHEN and SYDVKM. V was cut by 4 bases and J by 3 bases, with 18 bases left in between. The DNA of the CDR3 is TGTGCCAGCAGTTCACCTCACAGGGACGGCGCTAATGAAAAACTGTTTTTT. This encodes CASSSPHRDGANEKLFF.

The chain combines TRBV29-1 with TRBJ1-1, with 7 bases matching TRBD1. This CDR3 is built from 13 residues. After removal of 7 bases from V and 2 bases from J, the junction contained 7 bases not matched to a gene. Germline loops: CDR1 SQVTM, CDR2 ANQGSEA. The CDR3 loop is CSGRQGRNTEAFF. CDR3 sequence (DNA): TGCAGCGGAAGACAGGGCCGAAACACTGAAGCTTTCTTT.

This rearrangement joins TRBV11-2 to TRBJ2-1; D is undetermined. CDR1 is SGHAT and CDR2 is FQNNGV in the germline V gene. The CDR3 runs 16 residues. Between the trimmed V and J ends, which lost 5 bases and 0 bases, there was a span of 14 bases. For the CDR3, the DNA is TGTGCCAGCAGCGGATACGTCGGTAGCTCCTACAATGAGCAGTTCTTC. Protein product: CASSGYVGSSYNEQFF.

On this clone: The same CDR3 also results from other DNA sequences found in this sample. The rearrangement joins TRBV5-4 to TRBJ2-7, with D uncertain. V gave up 4 bases and J gave up 0 bases, with 8 bases separating them. The CDR3 runs 13 residues. Per the germline V gene, CDR1 is SGHNT and CDR2 is YYREEE (reference sequence). CDR3 sequence (DNA): TGTGCCAGCAGCGAAGGATCCTCCTACGAGCAGTACTTC. Translation: CASSEGSSYEQYF.

This rearrangement joins TRBV9 to TRBJ2-3; 9 bases are shared with TRBD1. The germline V gene encodes CDR1 SGDLS and CDR2 YYNGEE. The CDR3 is made up of 15 amino acids. J gave up 3 bases and V 4 bases, and 6 bases lay outside the gene matches. CDR3 amino acids: CASSYSGTGTDTQYF. The CDR3 coding sequence is TGTGCCAGCAGCTACTCCGGGACAGGGACAGATACGCAGTATTTT.

V is TRBV4-1 and J is TRBJ1-4; unclear D gene. CDR3 length: 18 residues. The germline V gene has CDR1 MGHRA and CDR2 YSYEKL. V lost 4 bases and J 10 bases, leaving 28 bases between the germline ends. CDR3 sequence: CASSRIARGGERWGKLFF. In nucleotides, the CDR3 is TGCGCCAGCAGCCGTATCGCCCGGGGAGGAGAGCGGTGGGGAAAACTGTTTTTT.

The chain is built from TRBV25-1 and TRBJ1-4; 7 nucleotides line up with TRBD1. V shed 6 bases, J shed 4 bases, and the junction held 8 bases outside the gene matches. Germline values: CDR1 MGHDK, CDR2 SYGVNS. This CDR3 has 15 amino acids. The chain's CDR3 is CASRTGPTGNEKLFF. DNA of the CDR3: TGTGCCAGCAGGACAGGGCCGACGGGTAATGAAAAACTGTTTTTT.

The chain recombines TRBV28 with TRBJ2-2, with 10 positions matching TRBD1. From germline, CDR1 is MDHEN and CDR2 SYDVKM. This CDR3 region has 16 residues. Losses at the gene ends were 7 bases for V and 2 bases for J; bases not matched to a gene: 7. DNA of the CDR3: TGTGCCAGCACCGCCTGGGACAGGGGAAACACCGGGGAGCTGTTTTTT. Amino acids: CASTAWDRGNTGELFF.